The sequence of this T cell receptor (beta chain) was determined in a study of T cells after yellow fever vaccination. Trimming left V 1 base short and J 3 bases short, with 13 bases between. The CDR3 has 16 amino acids. CDR1 is LGHNA and CDR2 is YSLEER in the germline V gene. Each CDR3 protein gets one entry after TCRdb re-called the 5' RACE reads with MiXCR. The table lists hundreds of thousands of distinct CDR3 sequences, 15% to 20% of them singletons. The rearrangement links TRBV4-3 to TRBJ1-3; D perhaps matches TRBD1 (5 bases). The specimen was PBMCs, collected before the yellow fever booster vaccination. This TCR came from a man between 18 and 29 years old who received the YFV17D yellow fever vaccine. In DNA form, the CDR3 reads TGCGCCAGCAGCCAAGGAATAGGGACTAGTGGAAACACCATATATTTT. Encoded protein: CASSQGIGTSGNTIYF.